This entry concerns a single T cell receptor beta chain. Its antigen is still unknown. V was shortened by 3 bases and J by 0 bases, with 17 bases between the two germline ends. CDR3 length: 17 residues. Germline V gives CDR1 DFQATT, CDR2 SNEGSKA (reference sequence). Preparation of the TCRbeta library involved a method that used unique molecular identifiers. TCRdb re-called the PCR reads with MiXCR, one entry per CDR3 protein. The sample records hundreds of thousands of distinct CDR3 sequences, roughly 13% being singletons. This sample was taken from a study of T-cell reconstitution after alpha-beta-depleted transplantation in children. General observations from the study: Most T-cell counts and diversity one year after the transplant came from T cells that were newly produced.

The sequenced sample was PBMCs, mostly from graft donor cells, obtained 360 days after TCRalphabeta/CD19-depleted stem cell transplant. The receptor was derived from a male patient under 18 who had a stem cell transplant for acute myeloid leukemia, so the T cells may come from the graft donor. The chain has TRBV20-1 and TRBJ2-2; tentatively, D is TRBD1 (5 bases). The DNA of the CDR3 is TGCAGTGCTAGCCCTGGATGGGGCTTCACGAACACCGGGGAGCTGTTTTTT. It translates to CSASPGWGFTNTGELFF.